The T cell receptor (beta chain) described here comes from a study of blood T cell repertoires in COVID-19. The wider study: Sites in the United States, Italy and Spain provided acute and convalescent COVID-19 samples. The cDNA or gDNA used as material had been derived from T cells, B-cell-depleted T cells, or PBMCs.

Trimming took off 3 bases at V and 3 bases at J, with 12 bases between the two ends. This CDR3 comprises 15 residues. From germline, CDR1 is MNHEY and CDR2 SMNVEV (reference sequence). Authors' processing steps: Reference gene primer amplification yielded estimated nucleated cell counts. The data were produced by immunoSEQ multiplex PCR, yet TCRdb's version contains in-frame clones alone and is incomplete. That table is the source of V, J and clone size, and D and trimming were worked out from the DNA. This sample yields some 250,000 clones, of which about 80% are seen a single time; over 8% belongs to the top ten.

The receptor comes from an elderly woman with acute or convalescent COVID-19. This sequence joins TRBV27 and TRBJ2-1, with a tentative D call TRBD1 (6 bases). The sequencing sample was made of peripheral blood. Written as DNA, the CDR3 is TGTGCCAGCAGTTTCCGCGAGGGGGACTACAATGAGCAGTTCTTC. It encodes CASSFREGDYNEQFF.